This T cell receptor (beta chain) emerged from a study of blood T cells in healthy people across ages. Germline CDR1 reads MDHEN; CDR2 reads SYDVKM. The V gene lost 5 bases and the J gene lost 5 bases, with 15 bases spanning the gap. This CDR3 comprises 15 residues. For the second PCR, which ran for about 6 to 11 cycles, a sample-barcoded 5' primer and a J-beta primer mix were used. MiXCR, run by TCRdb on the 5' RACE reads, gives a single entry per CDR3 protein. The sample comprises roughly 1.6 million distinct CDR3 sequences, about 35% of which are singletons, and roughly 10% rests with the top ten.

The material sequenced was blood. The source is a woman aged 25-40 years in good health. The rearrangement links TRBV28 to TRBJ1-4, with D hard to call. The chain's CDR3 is CASSKTGLSNEKLFF. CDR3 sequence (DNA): TGTGCCAGCAGTAAAACGGGTCTATCCAATGAAAAACTGTTTTTT.